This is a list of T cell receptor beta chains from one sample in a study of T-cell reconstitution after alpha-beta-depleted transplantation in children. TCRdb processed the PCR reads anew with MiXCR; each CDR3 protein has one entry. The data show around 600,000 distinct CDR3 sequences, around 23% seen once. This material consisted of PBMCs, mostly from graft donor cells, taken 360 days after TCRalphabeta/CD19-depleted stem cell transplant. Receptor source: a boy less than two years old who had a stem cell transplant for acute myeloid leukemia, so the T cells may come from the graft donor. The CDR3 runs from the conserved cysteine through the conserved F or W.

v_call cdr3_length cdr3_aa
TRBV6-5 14 CASSYSTGVGEQFF
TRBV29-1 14 CSVGAGGSDQPQHF
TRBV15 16 CATSRDPRGVEETQYF
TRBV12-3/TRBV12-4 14 CASSPEGPLGGYTF
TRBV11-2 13 CASSFGGVGELFF
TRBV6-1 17 CASGGTGWATDNEKLFF
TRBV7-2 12 CASSLIRNEQFF
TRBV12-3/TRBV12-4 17 CTSSLYQPSQNTGELFF
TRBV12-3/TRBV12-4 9 CASGTRRDF
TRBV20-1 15 CSARVPGLAIWTQYF
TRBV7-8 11 CASSQATREFF
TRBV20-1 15 CSAAQGPSGNQPQHF
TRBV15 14 CATSRVELNTEAFF
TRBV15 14 CATSRDRSADTQYF
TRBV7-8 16 CASSFFPGLNTGELFF
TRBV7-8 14 CASSLIRAPNEQFF
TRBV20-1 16 CSARDSGDPVTTEAFF
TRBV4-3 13 CASSQDEWGEAFF
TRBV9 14 CASSPAGQYNEQFF
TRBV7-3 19 CASSIHPGLAGGLQETQYF
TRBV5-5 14 CASSLNRFPYEQYF
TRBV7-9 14 CASSRTGRGTEAFF
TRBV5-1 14 CASSLATEETEAFF
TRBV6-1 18 CASSELGQVVLDTGELFF
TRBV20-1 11 CSATDLYEQYF
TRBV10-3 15 CAISEETGLAYEQYF
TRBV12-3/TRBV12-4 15 CASSLTPGQGETQYF
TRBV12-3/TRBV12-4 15 CASSFGPTAHNEQFF
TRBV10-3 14 CATTSGGDADTQYF
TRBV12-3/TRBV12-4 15 CASSQGASDTGELFF
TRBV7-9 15 CASSLASRGTDTQYF
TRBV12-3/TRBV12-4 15 CASSRSGLSTDTQYF
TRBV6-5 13 CASSFGPQGGYTF
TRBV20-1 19 CSARDQGGATGLAGIEQFF
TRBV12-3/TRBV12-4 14 CASIPGTASWGYTF
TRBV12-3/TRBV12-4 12 CASSIQGETQYF
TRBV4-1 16 CASSQDPGTAIYGYTF
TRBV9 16 CASSVGSGGSTDTQYF
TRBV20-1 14 CSANSGGFYNEQFF
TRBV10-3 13 CAISGPGNSPLHF
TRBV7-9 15 CASSFRGRSQETQYF
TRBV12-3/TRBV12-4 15 CASSLIFRDSGTQYF
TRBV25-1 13 CASCGGASVEQYF
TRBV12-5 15 CASGLGLAGANEQFF
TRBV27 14 CASSLRGGGNGYTF
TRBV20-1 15 CSASPAGSYYNEQFF